Below, 17 T cell receptor beta chains from the same sample are listed, as sequenced in a study of type 1 regulatory T cells (dated by TCRdb to the early 2020s). No cognate antigen is known for these TCRs. TCRdb lists the instrument as Illumina MiSeq. The public reads were reanalyzed by TCRdb: fastp trimming at Q25, MiXCR alignment, in-frame beta chains only. CDR3 protein sequences are deduplicated, and each keeps its most common genes and DNA. This sample gives roughly 46,000 distinct CDR3 sequences in total; 12% of them show up just once. 8% of the sample is held by the ten biggest clonotypes. The sequencing input was cultured non-Tr1 T cells, either the whole culture or a sorted T cell fraction (not recorded which). The cell subset or site label corresponds to: non-Tr1 population from the T-allo10 product. Every receptor here comes from a human donor in good health.

This sequence joins TRBV20-1 and TRBJ1-3; D is unresolved. Trimming cost V 5 bases and J 7 bases, with 9 bases left between them. Per germline, CDR1 DFQATT and CDR2 SNEGSKA (reference sequence). There are 11 residues in the CDR3. The CDR3 DNA sequence: TGCAGTGCTCGGGATTCGAACACCATATATTTT. Translated: CSARDSNTIYF.

This clonotype was observed at least ten times. V and J are TRBV5-1 and TRBJ2-2; D may correspond to TRBD1 or TRBD2 (5 bases each). The V gene's germline CDR1 is SGHRS and CDR2 YFSETQ. This CDR3 is 14 amino acids long. Trimming took off 1 base at V and 4 bases at J, with 8 bases between the two ends. CDR3 loop: CASSLLGTTGELFF. The CDR3 DNA follows: TGCGCCAGCAGCTTGCTAGGGACCACCGGGGAGCTGTTTTTT.

This clonotype was seen a few times. This chain connects TRBV5-4 to TRBJ2-7; no clear D. The CDR3 consists of 14 residues. V was pared by 0 bases and J by 3 bases, with 10 bases between. From germline, CDR1 is SGHNT and CDR2 YYREEE (reference sequence). CDR3 residues: CASSLGQTNYEQYF. The CDR3 coding sequence is TGTGCCAGCAGCTTGGGCCAGACAAACTACGAGCAGTACTTC.

In its sample, this clonotype was seen a few times. The chain has TRBV5-5 and TRBJ2-2, with D possibly being TRBD2 (5 bases). The CDR3 runs 15 residues. Germline CDR1 is SGHKS and CDR2 is YYEKEE (reference sequence). The germline V and J ends were trimmed by 0 bases and 0 bases, with 6 bases remaining between them. The CDR3 sequence: CASSLAGTNTGELFF. The CDR3 DNA sequence: TGTGCCAGCAGCTTGGCCGGGACGAACACCGGGGAGCTGTTTTTT.

This clonotype was counted only a few times. The chain recombines TRBV20-1 with TRBJ2-3, with TRBD2 matching 8 bases. J was trimmed by 1 base and V by 3 bases; bases with no gene match: 21. Germline lookup yields CDR1 DFQATT and CDR2 SNEGSKA (reference sequence). The CDR3 length is 20 residues. Written as DNA, the CDR3 is TGCAGTGCTAGGGCCACAGGCGGTACCACGACTAGCGCACGCACAGATACGCAGTATTTT. This encodes CSARATGGTTTSARTDTQYF.

This clonotype was counted at least ten times. The chain employs TRBV24-1 and TRBJ1-2; 7 bases are shared with TRBD1. V was clipped by 3 bases and J by 7 bases; unmatched bases: 10. Germline V lookup: CDR1 KGHDR, CDR2 SFDVKD. The CDR3 has 15 amino acids. The CDR3 loop reads CATSDRSKGGSGYTF. The CDR3 DNA reads TGTGCCACCAGTGATCGGTCTAAAGGGGGCTCTGGCTACACCTTC.

This clonotype has a handful of counts. The rearrangement joins TRBV11-1 to TRBJ2-7; 7 bases map to TRBD2. The CDR3 spans 15 residues. Trimming took 5 bases from V and 0 from J; bases not matched to a gene: 7. From germline, CDR1 is SGHAT and CDR2 FQDESV (reference sequence). The CDR3 nucleotides read TGTGCCAGCAGCCCCCTGCGGGGGAGCTCCTACGAGCAGTACTTC. As protein: CASSPLRGSSYEQYF.

This clonotype was observed at least ten times. The chain uses TRBV20-1 and TRBJ1-4; D remains ambiguous. Germline lookup yields CDR1 DFQATT and CDR2 SNEGSKA (reference sequence). The CDR3 consists of 13 residues. V gave up 6 bases and J gave up 0 bases, with 8 bases separating them. The CDR3 DNA is TGCAGTGCGAGCGAAACAACTAATGAAAAACTGTTTTTT. Protein sequence: CSASETTNEKLFF.

By share, this clonotype ranks as medium-sized. The chain employs TRBV10-3 and TRBJ2-7; 9 positions agree with TRBD1. V was pared by 2 bases and J by 5 bases, with 4 bases of the junction left unmatched. The CDR3 has 14 amino acids. Germline lookup yields CDR1 ENHRY and CDR2 SYGVKD. This CDR3 is CAISEGTGYHEQYF. Written as DNA, the CDR3 is TGTGCCATCAGTGAGGGGACAGGGTACCACGAGCAGTACTTC.

This clonotype was observed at least ten times. This chain uses TRBV15 with TRBJ2-3; D may be TRBD1 or TRBD2 (5 bases each). Trimming stripped 8 bases from V and 1 base from J, with 13 bases between. Per germline, CDR1 LNHNV and CDR2 YYDKDF (reference sequence). The CDR3 totals 14 residues. CDR3 in amino acids: CATRKGSGTDTQYF. The CDR3, as DNA: TGTGCCACCCGTAAGGGGAGCGGCACAGATACGCAGTATTTT.

This clonotype was detected a few times. The rearrangement uses TRBV11-2 and TRBJ2-3, with D possibly being TRBD2 (5 bases). The length of the CDR3 is 15 residues. Germline values: CDR1 SGHAT, CDR2 FQNNGV. V lost 5 bases, J lost 1 base, and 13 bases lay in between. The CDR3 DNA sequence: TGTGCCAGCAGCCGCCAATTGGAGGGCACAGATACGCAGTATTTT. Protein sequence: CASSRQLEGTDTQYF.

Many counts were recorded for this clonotype. The chain has TRBV12-3 or TRBV12-4 and TRBJ2-7; weak D call: TRBD1 (5 bases). The CDR3 runs to 15 residues. V was pared by 4 bases and J by 2 bases, with 15 bases between. DNA of the CDR3: TGTGCCAGCAGTTCCAGCGACAGAGGCGCCTACGAGCAGTACTTC. This codes for CASSSSDRGAYEQYF.

This chain uses TRBV3-1 with TRBJ2-5; D may be TRBD2 (5 bases). CDR1 is LGHDT, CDR2 YNNKEL, per germline (reference sequence). The CDR3 is made up of 15 amino acids. The V end was cut by 1 base, the J end by 5 bases, with 14 bases between. Here the CDR3 DNA reads TGTGCCAGCAGCCAAGGAAGCGGAGGCGGCGAGACCCAGTACTTC. This gives the protein CASSQGSGGGETQYF.

This clonotype was observed a few times. The gene calls are TRBV9 and TRBJ2-7; 11 nucleotides match TRBD1. Unmatched junction bases numbered 6, after V lost 3 bases and J lost 1 base. CDR1 SGDLS and CDR2 YYNGEE come from the germline V gene. The CDR3 runs 16 residues. CDR3 loop: CASSATGTGGSYEQYF. CDR3 DNA: TGTGCCAGCAGCGCCACCGGGACAGGGGGTTCCTACGAGCAGTACTTC.

V usage is TRBV7-9 and J usage is TRBJ2-7; TRBD2 might be the D (6 bases). This CDR3 spans 14 amino acids. In germline, CDR1 is SEHNR, CDR2 FQNEAQ (reference sequence). V lost 1 base to trimming and J lost 2 bases, with 9 bases between them. CDR3: CASSLGGDAYEQYF. CDR3 nucleotide sequence: TGTGCCAGCAGCTTAGGGGGGGACGCCTACGAGCAGTACTTC.

This clonotype has only one observation. This sequence joins TRBV3-1 and TRBJ2-1; D call uncertain. V was pared by 3 bases and J by 10 bases, with 10 bases between. The germline V gene has CDR1 LGHDT and CDR2 YNNKEL (reference sequence). The CDR3 length is 12 residues. The CDR3 DNA sequence: TGTGCCAGCAGCCAGGGGATGATGGAGCAGTTCTTC. Its translation: CASSQGMMEQFF.

The J gene is TRBJ2-5, the V gene TRBV20-1; D tentatively fits TRBD1 or TRBD2 (5 bases each). V lost 4 bases and J 5 bases, leaving 11 bases between the germline ends. This CDR3 spans 12 amino acids. Per the germline V gene, CDR1 is DFQATT and CDR2 is SNEGSKA (reference sequence). CDR3 nucleotide sequence: TGCAGTGCTACTCCCGAGGGGGAGACCCAGTACTTC. Amino acids: CSATPEGETQYF.